This is a list of T cell receptor beta chains from one sample in a study of control samples from healthy donors and cancer patients. Profiling relied on immunoSEQ multiplex PCR, and the TCRdb table lists in-frame clones only, not all of them. In the table there are under 150,000 clones, more than 75% of which are singletons. The source material was blood. These receptors originate from a man aged 60 to 69 in good health. The CDR3 runs from the conserved cysteine through the conserved F or W. A D gene is named only where the DNA matches it firmly. Clone size is shown for a subset of rows, as once, few, many or a class of expanded clone.

d_gene	v_gene	j_gene	len	abundance	CDR3nt	CDR3aa
.	TRBV27	TRBJ2-7	15	.	TGTGCCAGCAGTTTTGGCCGACAACGAGCCTACGAGCAGTACTTC	CASSFGRQRAYEQYF
.	TRBV11-2	TRBJ1-1	14	.	TGTGCCAGCAGCTTTGCTGGGGGCTACACTGAAGCTTTCTTT	CASSFAGGYTEAFF
.	TRBV2	TRBJ1-1	16	once	TGTGCCAGCGTAGGGGCTTTTGGCAGGACGAACACTGAAGCTTTCTTT	CASVGAFGRTNTEAFF
.	TRBV24-1	TRBJ1-2	16	.	TGTGCCACCAGTGACACGGACAGTAACACTAACTATGGCTACACCTTC	CATSDTDSNTNYGYTF
.	TRBV7-2	TRBJ1-2	13	.	TGTGCCAGCAGCTCCCGGAATTACTATGGCTACACCTTC	CASSSRNYYGYTF
.	TRBV30	TRBJ1-4	13	.	TGTGCCTGGAGTGTAAACAGGAATGAAAAACTGTTTTTT	CAWSVNRNEKLFF
TRBD2	TRBV9	TRBJ2-3	18	.	TGTGCCAGCAGCGTAGTAAGTAAAGGGGGACTAGTCGAAGATACGCAGTATTTT	CASSVVSKGGLVEDTQYF
.	TRBV5-4	TRBJ2-2	15	.	TGTGCCAGCAGCCCCCCCGGACAGAGGCGCGGGGAGCTGTTTTTT	CASSPPGQRRGELFF
.	TRBV2	TRBJ1-2	16	once	TGTGCCAGCAGTGAAGGTTCTGCCCCTCCTAATGGGGGCTACACCTTC	CASSEGSAPPNGGYTF
.	TRBV5-1	TRBJ1-1	14	.	TGCGCCAGCAGCTTGGTGCCCGGGAGCACTGAAGCTTTCTTT	CASSLVPGSTEAFF
.	TRBV2	TRBJ1-5	16	.	TGTGCCAGCACTGGCGTAGGGGCCGGGACCCCTCAGCCCCAGCATTTT	CASTGVGAGTPQPQHF
TRBD1	TRBV10-1	TRBJ2-1	15	.	TGCGCCAGCAGTGTGGGGACAGGGGGCTTAAGTGAGCAGTTCTTC	CASSVGTGGLSEQFF
.	TRBV28	TRBJ1-1	13	.	TGTGCCAGCAGCCCGATTGGGGGCACTGAAGCTTTCTTT	CASSPIGGTEAFF
.	TRBV6-6	TRBJ1-2	15	.	TGTGCCAGCAGTTACATAGTAGGTGGTACGGATGGCTACACCTTC	CASSYIVGGTDGYTF
TRBD1	TRBV11-2	TRBJ2-7	13	.	TGTGCCAGCAGCCGGGACAGGGTCTACGAGCAGTACTTC	CASSRDRVYEQYF
.	TRBV6-2/TRBV6-3	TRBJ2-2	16	few	TGTGCCAGCAGTTACTTCCCGGGGGGCACCACCGGGGAGCTGTTTTTT	CASSYFPGGTTGELFF
TRBD1	TRBV19	TRBJ1-2	14	.	TGTGCCAGTAGTCCGGACAGGGTGGACTATGGCTACACCTTC	CASSPDRVDYGYTF
.	TRBV30	TRBJ2-5	16	once	TGTGCCTGCACCTGGTGGGGTGGTGAAGGGTTGGAGACCCAGTACTTC	CACTWWGGEGLETQYF
TRBD1	TRBV28	TRBJ1-6	15	few	TGTGCCAGCAGTTCCCCGACAGGGGGCGGTTCACCCCTCCACTTT	CASSSPTGGGSPLHF
.	TRBV12-3/TRBV12-4	TRBJ1-1	13	.	TGTGCCAGCAGTTTTCAGGTTAACACTGAAGCTTTCTTT	CASSFQVNTEAFF
.	TRBV9	TRBJ1-1	14	.	TGTGCCAGCAGCGTAGCGGGACATAACACTGAAGCTTTCTTT	CASSVAGHNTEAFF
.	TRBV18	TRBJ2-1	15	.	TGTGCCAGCTCACCTTACAAGGACGGCCTCAATGAGCAGTTCTTC	CASSPYKDGLNEQFF
.	TRBV28	TRBJ1-2	12	.	TGTGCCAGCAGTTACGCGAACTATGGCTACACCTTC	CASSYANYGYTF
.	TRBV4-3	TRBJ2-1	16	.	TGCGCCAGCAGCCATGAGGGGGACCTCTCCTACAATGAGCAGTTCTTC	CASSHEGDLSYNEQFF
.	TRBV30	TRBJ2-2	11	.	TGTGCCTGGAGAGACACCGGGGAGCTGTTTTTT	CAWRDTGELFF
.	TRBV28	TRBJ1-5	14	.	TGTGCCAGCAGACAGAATCCGACAGGTCAGCCCCAGCATTTT	CASRQNPTGQPQHF
.	TRBV19	TRBJ1-6	14	.	TGTGCCAGTGGGCCTTTGGAGATGATTTCACCCCTCCACTTT	CASGPLEMISPLHF
.	TRBV27	TRBJ1-5	14	.	TGTGCCAGCAGTTTATCCAGGAGCAATCAGCCCCAGCATTTT	CASSLSRSNQPQHF
TRBD1	TRBV2	TRBJ1-1	14	.	TGTGCCAGCAGTGAAGCCGGGGACAGAAGTGAAGCTTTCTTT	CASSEAGDRSEAFF
.	TRBV7-2	TRBJ1-6	12	.	TGTGCCAGCACCTCAAATAATTCACCCCTCCACTTT	CASTSNNSPLHF
.	TRBV5-4	TRBJ2-2	14	.	TGTGCCAGCAGCGTGGGGACAACCACCGGGGAGCTGTTTTTT	CASSVGTTTGELFF
TRBD2	TRBV18	TRBJ2-1	16	.	TGTGCCAGCTCACCACCGCTTAGCGGGGGTGGACATGAGCAGTTCTTC	CASSPPLSGGGHEQFF
.	TRBV7-3	TRBJ1-1	15	.	TGTGCCAGCAGCATTGGGAACAGGGCTGGCACTGAAGCTTTCTTT	CASSIGNRAGTEAFF
.	TRBV11-2	TRBJ2-3	14	.	TGTGCCAGCAGCTTAGTCGGACGGACAGATACGCAGTATTTT	CASSLVGRTDTQYF
.	TRBV27	TRBJ2-1	16	.	TGTGCCAGCAGTTCACAAAGCGGGACACCGAACAATGAGCAGTTCTTC	CASSSQSGTPNNEQFF
TRBD1	TRBV3-1/TRBV3-2	TRBJ2-3	15	.	TGTGCCAGCAGCCAAGGGGGACAGCTCGCAGATACGCAGTATTTT	CASSQGGQLADTQYF
.	TRBV5-1	TRBJ1-6	12	.	TGCGCCAGCGCGCGGGCCGATTCACCCCTCCACTTT	CASARADSPLHF
.	TRBV18	TRBJ2-3	15	.	TGTGCCAGCTCACCGGTGGGACAAAGCACAGATACGCAGTATTTT	CASSPVGQSTDTQYF
.	TRBV3-1/TRBV3-2	TRBJ2-3	13	.	TGTGCCAGCAGCCCAGACTTAACAGATACGCAGTATTTT	CASSPDLTDTQYF
.	TRBV7-9	TRBJ2-7	14	.	TGTGCCAGCAGCCCTGGAGGCTTCACCTACGAGCAGTACTTC	CASSPGGFTYEQYF
TRBD1	TRBV18	TRBJ1-5	15	.	TGTGCCAGCTCACCGCGGACAGGGGTCAATCAGCCCCAGCATTTT	CASSPRTGVNQPQHF
TRBD1	TRBV6-5	TRBJ1-1	14	.	TGTGCCAGTCTCATGACAGGGGGGTACACTGAAGCTTTCTTT	CASLMTGGYTEAFF
.	TRBV6-4	TRBJ2-3	12	.	TGTGCCAGCAGAGTTAGGGATCATACGCAGTATTTT	CASRVRDHTQYF
.	TRBV7-2	TRBJ1-2	12	few	TGTGCCAGCAGCTTAGGTCCGGTCGGCTACACCTTC	CASSLGPVGYTF
TRBD1	TRBV10-3	TRBJ2-2	19	once	TGTGCCATCAAACCCGGGACAGGGGCTTCCTCCGCGAACACCGGGGAGCTGTTTTTT	CAIKPGTGASSANTGELFF
TRBD1	TRBV3-1/TRBV3-2	TRBJ2-7	14	few	TGTGCCAGCAGCCCGGGACAGGGAATTTACGAGCAGTACTTC	CASSPGQGIYEQYF
TRBD2	TRBV10-3	TRBJ2-7	18	.	TGTGCCATCAGTACCCTGGGACTAGCGGGGGATTTCTCCTACGAGCAGTACTTC	CAISTLGLAGDFSYEQYF
.	TRBV23-1	TRBJ1-5	15	once	TGCGCCAGCAGTCAATCTGCAGGGGCGAATCAGCCCCAGCATTTT	CASSQSAGANQPQHF